Detailed here is one T cell receptor beta chain. Its antigen is not identified. This CDR3 region has 13 residues. Germline V lookup: CDR1 KGHSH, CDR2 LQKENI. V was cut by 4 bases and J by 4 bases, with 10 bases left in between. This sample is part of a study of vaccination and CD4 T cells after COVID-19. Overall study context: Roughly 10 convalescent patients had mild and one had severe PCR-confirmed SARS-CoV-2 disease. At a median about 99 days (range 35 to 161) after diagnosis, post-COVID samples were drawn. Regarding the study as a whole: Relatively small numbers of convalescent patients were studied, with no early post-infection timepoints included.

Described treatment: approximately nine-day PBMC culture with coronavirus spike peptide pools or control peptides (ViraFEST assay). The PCR-positive dates, March through December 2020, came before the US Alpha, Beta and Delta variants. The Oncomine TCR Beta short-read assay sequenced DNA from cultured CD4+ T cells. TCRdb redid the calling of the PCR reads with MiXCR, one entry per CDR3 protein. The data contain fewer than 4,500 distinct CDR3 sequences, roughly 30% of them seen just once; the ten biggest clones take up about 30%. The TCR sequence derives from a human donor who had recovered from COVID-19. This chain links TRBV18 with TRBJ1-2; D may be TRBD1 (5 bases). Material: CD4+ T cells from blood, cultured in vitro. CDR3 coding DNA: TGTGCCAGCTCACAATGGGGGGGCTATGGCTACACCTTC. Protein: CASSQWGGYGYTF.